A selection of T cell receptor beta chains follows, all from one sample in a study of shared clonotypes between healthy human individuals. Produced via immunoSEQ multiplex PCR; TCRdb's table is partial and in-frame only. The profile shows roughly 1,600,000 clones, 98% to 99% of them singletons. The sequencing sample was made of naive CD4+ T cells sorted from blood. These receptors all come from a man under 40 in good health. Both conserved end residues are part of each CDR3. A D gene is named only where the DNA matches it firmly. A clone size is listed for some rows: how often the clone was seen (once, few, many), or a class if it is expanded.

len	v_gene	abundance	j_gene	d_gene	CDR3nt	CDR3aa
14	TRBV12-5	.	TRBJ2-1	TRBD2	TGTGCTAGTGGTTTAGGACTAGCGGGAGCTGAGCAGTTCTTC	CASGLGLAGAEQFF
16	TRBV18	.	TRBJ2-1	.	TGTGCCAGCTCACCACGGTTCCAGGGGAAAAACAATGAGCAGTTCTTC	CASSPRFQGKNNEQFF
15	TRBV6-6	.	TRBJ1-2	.	TGTGCCAGCAGTACAGGACAGAACAAAAACTATGGCTACACCTTC	CASSTGQNKNYGYTF
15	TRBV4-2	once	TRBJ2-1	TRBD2	TGTGCCAGCAGGGGCCGGGCTAGCGGGGGGAATGAGCAGTTCTTC	CASRGRASGGNEQFF
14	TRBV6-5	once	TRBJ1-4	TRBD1	TGTGCCAGCAGTGCCACAGGGGGAAGTGAAAAACTGTTTTTT	CASSATGGSEKLFF
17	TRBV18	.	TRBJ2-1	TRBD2	TGTGCCAGCTCACCGAAAATACTAGCGGGAGTAAACAATGAGCAGTTCTTC	CASSPKILAGVNNEQFF
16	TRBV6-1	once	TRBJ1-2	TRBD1	TGTGCCAGCAGTGAGGACAGGGCGCCGGATGTATATGGCTACACCTTC	CASSEDRAPDVYGYTF
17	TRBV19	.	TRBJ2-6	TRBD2	TGTGCCAGTAGGACGCGTGCGGGAGCATCTGGGGCCAACGTCCTGACTTTC	CASRTRAGASGANVLTF
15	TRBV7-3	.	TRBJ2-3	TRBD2	TGTGCCAGCTCCCGACTAGCGGGAGACGTAGATACGCAGTATTTT	CASSRLAGDVDTQYF
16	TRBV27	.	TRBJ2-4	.	TGTGCCAGCAGTTTTCTTAGGACAGAAGCCAAAAACATTCAGTACTTC	CASSFLRTEAKNIQYF
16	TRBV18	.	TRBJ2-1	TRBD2	TGTGCCAGCTCACCCGTTACTAGCGAATTTGGCGATGAGCAGTTCTTC	CASSPVTSEFGDEQFF
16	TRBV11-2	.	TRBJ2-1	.	TGTGCCAGCAGCTTGAGGGCTAAGAGCTCCTACAATGAGCAGTTCTTC	CASSLRAKSSYNEQFF
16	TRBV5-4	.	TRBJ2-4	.	TGTGCCAGCAGCCAGAGACCCACGCTAGCCAAAAACATTCAGTACTTC	CASSQRPTLAKNIQYF
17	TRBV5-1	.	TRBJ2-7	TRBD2	TGCGCCAGCAGGATTTGGTCTAGCGGGAGGGGTTCCTACGAGCAGTACTTC	CASRIWSSGRGSYEQYF
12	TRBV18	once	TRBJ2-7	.	TGTGCCAGCTCACCCGCAGTGTCCGAGCAGTACTTC	CASSPAVSEQYF
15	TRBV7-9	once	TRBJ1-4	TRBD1	TGTGCCAGCAGCTTCCTGACAGGGACTAATGAAAAACTGTTTTTT	CASSFLTGTNEKLFF
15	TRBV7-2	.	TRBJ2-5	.	TGTGCCAGCAGCGCCTCGGGGGAGGAACAAGAGACCCAGTACTTC	CASSASGEEQETQYF
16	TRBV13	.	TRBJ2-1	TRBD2	TGTGCCAGCAGCTCCCTCGGGGGAGGGCCGGGCGGTGAGCAGTTCTTC	CASSSLGGGPGGEQFF
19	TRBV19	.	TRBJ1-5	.	TGTGCCAGTAGTAGGGGTCGGGGCCACTTGAGCGGGACCAATCAGCCCCAGCATTTT	CASSRGRGHLSGTNQPQHF
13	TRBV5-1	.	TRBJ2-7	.	TGCGCCAGCAGCTTGGACAGGGTGTGGGAGCAGTACTTC	CASSLDRVWEQYF
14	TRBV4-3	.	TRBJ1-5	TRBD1	TGCGCCAGCAGCCTCGGGACAGGTGCTCAGCCCCAGCATTTT	CASSLGTGAQPQHF
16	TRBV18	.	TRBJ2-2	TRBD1	TGTGCCAGCTCACCAACCCAGGGGGCGAACACCGGGGAGCTGTTTTTT	CASSPTQGANTGELFF
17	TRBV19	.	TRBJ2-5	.	TGTGCCAGTAGTATAGATTTCAAGGGGTCCAAGCGGGAGACCCAGTACTTC	CASSIDFKGSKRETQYF
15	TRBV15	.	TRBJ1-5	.	TGTGCCACCAGCAGAGATCCGAACGTCAATCAGCCCCAGCATTTT	CATSRDPNVNQPQHF
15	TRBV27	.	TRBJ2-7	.	TGTGCCAGCAGTTTAAAGGGCGGGGACCTACTAGAGCAGTACTTC	CASSLKGGDLLEQYF
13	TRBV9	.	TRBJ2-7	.	TGTGCCAGCAGCGAAGCACCCTCCTACGAGCAGTACTTC	CASSEAPSYEQYF